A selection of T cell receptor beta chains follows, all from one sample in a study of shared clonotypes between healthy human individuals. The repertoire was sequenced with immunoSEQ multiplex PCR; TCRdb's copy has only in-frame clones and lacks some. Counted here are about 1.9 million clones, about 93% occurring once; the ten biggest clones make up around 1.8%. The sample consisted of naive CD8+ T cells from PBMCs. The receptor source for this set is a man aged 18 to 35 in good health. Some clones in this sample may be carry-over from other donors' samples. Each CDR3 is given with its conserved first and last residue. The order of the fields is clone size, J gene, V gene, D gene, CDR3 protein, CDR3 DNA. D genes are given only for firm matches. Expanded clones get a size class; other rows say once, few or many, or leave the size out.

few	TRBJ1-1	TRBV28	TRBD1	CASGRDRGRTEAFF	TGTGCCAGCGGGCGGGACAGGGGGAGGACTGAAGCTTTCTTT
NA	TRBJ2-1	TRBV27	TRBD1	CASSLWGQGARNEQFF	TGTGCCAGCAGTTTATGGGGTCAGGGGGCAAGAAATGAGCAGTTCTTC
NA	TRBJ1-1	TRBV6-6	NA	CASSLTGSHTEAFF	TGTGCCAGCAGTCTAACAGGGTCACACACTGAAGCTTTCTTT
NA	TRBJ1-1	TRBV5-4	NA	CASSHPYTEAFF	TGTGCCAGCAGCCATCCATACACTGAAGCTTTCTTT
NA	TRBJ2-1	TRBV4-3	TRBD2	CASSQGEGGFGEQFF	TGCGCCAGCAGCCAAGGCGAGGGAGGGTTCGGGGAGCAGTTCTTC
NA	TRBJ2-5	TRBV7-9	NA	CASSPPVGEETQYF	TGTGCCAGCAGCCCCCCGGTAGGGGAAGAGACCCAGTACTTC
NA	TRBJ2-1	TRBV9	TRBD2	CASSGTSGRAPYNEQFF	TGTGCCAGCAGCGGGACTAGCGGGAGGGCCCCGTACAATGAGCAGTTCTTC
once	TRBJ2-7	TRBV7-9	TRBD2	CASSFAREHEQYF	TGTGCCAGCAGCTTTGCGCGGGAGCATGAGCAGTACTTC
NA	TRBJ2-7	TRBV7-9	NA	CASSLAGPHEQYF	TGTGCCAGCAGCTTAGCGGGACCACACGAGCAGTACTTC
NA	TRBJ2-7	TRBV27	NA	CASSFSGSSYEQYF	TGTGCCAGCAGTTTCTCGGGAAGCTCCTACGAGCAGTACTTC
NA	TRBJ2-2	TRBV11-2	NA	CASSTRDHNTGELFF	TGTGCCAGCAGCACCCGGGACCACAACACCGGGGAGCTGTTTTTT
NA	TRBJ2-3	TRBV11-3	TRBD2	CASSEGLAGEGDTQYF	TGTGCCAGCAGCGAGGGACTAGCGGGAGAGGGCGATACGCAGTATTTT
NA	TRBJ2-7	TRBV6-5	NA	CASSRWGRNPYEQYF	TGTGCCAGCAGTAGGTGGGGACGTAACCCCTACGAGCAGTACTTC
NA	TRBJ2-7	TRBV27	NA	CASSLARGSYEQYF	TGTGCCAGCAGTTTAGCGAGGGGCTCCTACGAGCAGTACTTC
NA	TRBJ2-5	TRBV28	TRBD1	CASSIEGAGETQYF	TGTGCCAGCAGTATTGAGGGGGCTGGGGAGACCCAGTACTTC
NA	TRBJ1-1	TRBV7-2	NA	CASSLNPSLWTANTEAFF	TGTGCCAGCAGCTTAAACCCCTCCTTATGGACGGCGAACACTGAAGCTTTCTTT
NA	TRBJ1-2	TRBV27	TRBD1	CASSLGRGLSSGTYGYTF	TGTGCCAGCAGTTTAGGCAGGGGGCTTAGTAGTGGGACCTATGGCTACACCTTC
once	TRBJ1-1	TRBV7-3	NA	CASSPGALIRGRGTEAFF	TGTGCCAGCAGCCCCGGGGCCCTCATACGGGGGCGAGGAACTGAAGCTTTCTTT
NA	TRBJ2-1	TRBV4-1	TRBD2	CASSQTSGRLNEQFF	TGCGCCAGCAGCCAGACTAGCGGGAGGCTAAATGAGCAGTTCTTC
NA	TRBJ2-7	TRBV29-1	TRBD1	CSVLTGFLAEQYF	TGCAGCGTTTTGACAGGGTTCCTAGCCGAGCAGTACTTC
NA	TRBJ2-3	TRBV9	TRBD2	CASSVAGLAGGRQGGTQYF	TGTGCCAGCAGCGTAGCGGGACTAGCGGGAGGCCGTCAAGGGGGTACGCAGTATTTT
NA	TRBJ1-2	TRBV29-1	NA	CSTEKEIYGYTF	TGCAGCACGGAAAAGGAAATCTATGGCTACACCTTC
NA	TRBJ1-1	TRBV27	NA	CASSLPSRGHNTEAFF	TGTGCCAGCAGTTTACCCTCCCGGGGCCATAACACTGAAGCTTTCTTT
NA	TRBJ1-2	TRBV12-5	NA	CASGLGDGTLGYTF	TGTGCTAGTGGTTTGGGAGACGGGACTCTTGGCTACACCTTC
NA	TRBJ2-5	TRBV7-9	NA	CASSLALAGAAETQYF	TGTGCCAGCAGCTTAGCGCTGGCAGGGGCAGCAGAGACCCAGTACTTC
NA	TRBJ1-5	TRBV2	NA	CASTEQIYNNQPQHF	TGTGCCAGCACCGAGCAGATTTATAACAATCAGCCCCAGCATTTT
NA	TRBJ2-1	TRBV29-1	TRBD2	CSVDPGRGGNEQFF	TGCAGCGTTGACCCAGGCCGGGGGGGCAATGAGCAGTTCTTC
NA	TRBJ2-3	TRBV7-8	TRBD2	CASNTGTSVDTQYF	TGTGCCAGCAACACCGGGACTAGCGTAGATACGCAGTATTTT
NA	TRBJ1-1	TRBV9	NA	CASSATGVNTEAFF	TGTGCCAGCAGCGCGACAGGAGTGAACACTGAAGCTTTCTTT
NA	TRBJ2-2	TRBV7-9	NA	CASSLAQSTGELFF	TGTGCCAGCAGCTTAGCCCAAAGCACCGGGGAGCTGTTTTTT
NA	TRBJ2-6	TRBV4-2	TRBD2	CASSLSGRAVGANVLTF	TGTGCCAGCAGCCTAAGCGGGAGGGCCGTTGGGGCCAACGTCCTGACTTTC
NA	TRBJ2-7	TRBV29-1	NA	CSVEDAAGWEQYF	TGCAGCGTTGAAGATGCGGCGGGGTGGGAGCAGTACTTC
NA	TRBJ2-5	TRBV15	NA	CATSGRRARQETQYF	TGTGCCACCAGCGGGAGGAGGGCTAGGCAGGAGACCCAGTACTTC
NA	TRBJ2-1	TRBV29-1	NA	CSVLDRYNEQFF	TGCAGCGTTCTAGACAGATACAATGAGCAGTTCTTC
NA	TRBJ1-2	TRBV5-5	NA	CASSLMRLSNYGYTF	TGTGCCAGCAGCTTAATGAGACTTTCTAACTATGGCTACACCTTC
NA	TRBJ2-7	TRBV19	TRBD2	CASSIGTSGNYEQYF	TGTGCCAGTAGTATAGGGACTAGCGGGAACTACGAGCAGTACTTC
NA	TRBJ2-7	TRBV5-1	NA	CASNGGFDEQYF	TGCGCCAGCAATGGCGGTTTCGACGAGCAGTACTTC
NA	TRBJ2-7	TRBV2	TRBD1	CASSVPRDSAYEQYF	TGTGCCAGCAGTGTCCCCCGGGACAGCGCCTACGAGCAGTACTTC